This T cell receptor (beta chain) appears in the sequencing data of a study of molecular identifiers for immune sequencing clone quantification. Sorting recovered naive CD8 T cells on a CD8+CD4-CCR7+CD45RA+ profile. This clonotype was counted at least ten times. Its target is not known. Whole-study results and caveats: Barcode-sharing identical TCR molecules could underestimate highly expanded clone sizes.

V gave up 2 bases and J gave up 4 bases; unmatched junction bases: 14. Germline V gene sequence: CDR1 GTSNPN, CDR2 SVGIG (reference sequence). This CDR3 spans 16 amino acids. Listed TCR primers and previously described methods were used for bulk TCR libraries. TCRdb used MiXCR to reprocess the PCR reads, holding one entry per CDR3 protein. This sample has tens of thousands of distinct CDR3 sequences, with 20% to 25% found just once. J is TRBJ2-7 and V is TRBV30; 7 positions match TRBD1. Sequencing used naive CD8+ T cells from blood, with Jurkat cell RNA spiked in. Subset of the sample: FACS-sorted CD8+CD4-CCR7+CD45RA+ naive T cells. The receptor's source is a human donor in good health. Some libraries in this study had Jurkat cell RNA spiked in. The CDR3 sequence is CAWSSGTEGIKYEQYF. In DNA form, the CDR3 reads TGTGCCTGGAGTTCCGGGACAGAAGGTATAAAGTACGAGCAGTACTTC.